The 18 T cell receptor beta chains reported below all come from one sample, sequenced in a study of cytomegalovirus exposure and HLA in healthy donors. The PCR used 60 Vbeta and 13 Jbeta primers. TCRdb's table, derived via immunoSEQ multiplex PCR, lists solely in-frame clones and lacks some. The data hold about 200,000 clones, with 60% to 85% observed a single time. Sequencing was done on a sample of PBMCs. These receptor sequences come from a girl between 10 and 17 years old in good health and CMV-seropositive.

The CDR3 protein is CASSAPTGQETQYF. CDR3 DNA sequence: TGTGCCAGCAGCGCCCCGACAGGGCAAGAGACCCAGTACTTC. The V and J genes are TRBV7-2 and TRBJ2-5, with TRBD1 matching over 7 bases. V was clipped by 5 bases and J by 2 bases; unmatched bases: 5. The CDR3 sequence is 14 residues long. CDR1 and CDR2 (germline): SGHTA, FQGNSA.

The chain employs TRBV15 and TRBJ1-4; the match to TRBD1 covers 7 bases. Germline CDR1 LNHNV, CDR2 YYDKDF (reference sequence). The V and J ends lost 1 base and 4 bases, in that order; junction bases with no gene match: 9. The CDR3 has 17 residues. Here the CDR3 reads CATSRGYRDRDNEKLFF. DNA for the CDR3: TGTGCCACCAGCAGAGGATACCGGGACAGAGATAATGAAAAACTGTTTTTT.

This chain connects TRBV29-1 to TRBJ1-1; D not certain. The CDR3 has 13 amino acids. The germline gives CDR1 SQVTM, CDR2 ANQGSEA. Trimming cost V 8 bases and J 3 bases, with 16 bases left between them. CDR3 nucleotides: TGCAGCACCCTCCTGGGCGGGGACACTGAAGCTTTCTTT. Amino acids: CSTLLGGDTEAFF.

Written as DNA, the CDR3 is TGTGCCAGCAGCTTAGTCCCGTATAGCAATCAGCCCCAGCATTTT. Its protein is CASSLVPYSNQPQHF. The chain couples TRBV7-2 to TRBJ1-5; no clear D gene. V gave up 1 base and J gave up 0 bases, with 7 bases separating them. This CDR3 region has 15 residues. CDR1 is SGHTA, CDR2 FQGNSA, per germline.

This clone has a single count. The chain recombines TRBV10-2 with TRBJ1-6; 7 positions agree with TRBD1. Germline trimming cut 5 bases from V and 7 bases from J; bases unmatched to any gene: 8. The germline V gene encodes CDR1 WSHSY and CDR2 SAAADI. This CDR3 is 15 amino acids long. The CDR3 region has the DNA TGCGCCAGCAGTAGATGGGACAGTAGGAATTCACCCCTCCACTTT. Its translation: CASSRWDSRNSPLHF.

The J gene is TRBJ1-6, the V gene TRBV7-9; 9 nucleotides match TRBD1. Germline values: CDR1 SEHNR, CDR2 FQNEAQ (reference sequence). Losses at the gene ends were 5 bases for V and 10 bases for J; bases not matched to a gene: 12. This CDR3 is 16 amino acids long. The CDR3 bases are TGTGCCAGCAGCGGGGACAGGGTGGAAGGGAAATCACCCCTCCACTTT. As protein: CASSGDRVEGKSPLHF. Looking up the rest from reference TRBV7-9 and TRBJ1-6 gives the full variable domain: DTGVSQNPRHKITKRGQNVTFRCDPISEHNRLYWYRQTLGQGPEFLTYFQNEAQLEKSRLLSDRFSAERPKGSFSTLEIQRTEQGDSAMYLCASSGDRVEGKSPLHFGNGTRLTVT.

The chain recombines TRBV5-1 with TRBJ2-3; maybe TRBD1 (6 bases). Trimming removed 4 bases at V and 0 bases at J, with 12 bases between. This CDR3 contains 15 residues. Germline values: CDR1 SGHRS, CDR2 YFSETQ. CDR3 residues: CASSSVTGSTDTQYF. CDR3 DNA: TGCGCCAGCAGCAGTGTGACAGGCAGCACAGATACGCAGTATTTT.

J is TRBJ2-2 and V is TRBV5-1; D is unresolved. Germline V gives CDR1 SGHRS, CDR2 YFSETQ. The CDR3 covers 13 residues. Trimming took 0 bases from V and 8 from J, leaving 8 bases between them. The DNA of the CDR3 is TGCGCCAGCAGCTTGGATATCGGGGGGGAGCTGTTTTTT. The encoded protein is CASSLDIGGELFF.

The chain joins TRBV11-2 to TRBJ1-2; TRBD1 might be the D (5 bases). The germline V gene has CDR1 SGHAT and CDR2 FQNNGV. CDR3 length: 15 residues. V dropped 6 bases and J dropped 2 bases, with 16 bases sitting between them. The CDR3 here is CASRIPGRVNYGYTF. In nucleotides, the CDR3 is TGTGCCAGCAGGATACCCGGCAGGGTGAACTATGGCTACACCTTC. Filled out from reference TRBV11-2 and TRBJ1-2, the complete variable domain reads EAGVAQSPRYKIIEKRQSVAFWCNPISGHATLYWYQQILGQGPKLLIQFQNNGVVDDSQLPKDRFSAERLKGVDSTLKIQPAKLEDSAVYLCASRIPGRVNYGYTFGSGTRLTVV.

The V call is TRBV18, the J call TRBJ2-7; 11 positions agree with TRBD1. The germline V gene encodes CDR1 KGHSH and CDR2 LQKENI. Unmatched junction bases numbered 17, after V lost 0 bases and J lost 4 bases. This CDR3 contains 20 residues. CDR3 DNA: TGTGCCAGCTCACCACCTATGATCTTCGGGACAGGGGGGGCCGGTTACGAGCAGTACTTC. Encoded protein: CASSPPMIFGTGGAGYEQYF.

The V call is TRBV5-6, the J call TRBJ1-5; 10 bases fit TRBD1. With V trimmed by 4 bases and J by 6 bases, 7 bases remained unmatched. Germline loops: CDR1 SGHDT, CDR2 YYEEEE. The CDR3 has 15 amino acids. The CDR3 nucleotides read TGTGCCAGCAGCCTGGGACAGGGGATCCGTCAGCCCCAGCATTTT. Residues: CASSLGQGIRQPQHF.

Here the CDR3 reads CASSLAGTDQPQHF. DNA of the CDR3: TGTGCCAGCAGCTTAGCGGGGACAGATCAGCCCCAGCATTTT. The chain couples TRBV11-3 to TRBJ1-5; 7 bases line up with TRBD1. The germline gives CDR1 SGHNT, CDR2 YENEEA. This CDR3 region has 14 residues. The V and J ends lost 1 base and 5 bases, in that order; junction bases with no gene match: 2.

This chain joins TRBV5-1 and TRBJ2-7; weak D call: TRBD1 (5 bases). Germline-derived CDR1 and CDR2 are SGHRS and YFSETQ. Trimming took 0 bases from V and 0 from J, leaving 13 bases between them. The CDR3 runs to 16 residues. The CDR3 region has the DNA TGCGCCAGCAGCTTGGGGCCGCAGGGTGACTCCTACGAGCAGTACTTC. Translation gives CASSLGPQGDSYEQYF.

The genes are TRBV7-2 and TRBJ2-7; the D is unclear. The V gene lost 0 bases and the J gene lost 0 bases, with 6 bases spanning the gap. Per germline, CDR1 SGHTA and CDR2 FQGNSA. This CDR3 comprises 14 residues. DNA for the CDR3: TGTGCCAGCAGCTTAGCAGCCTCCTCCTACGAGCAGTACTTC. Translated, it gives CASSLAASSYEQYF.

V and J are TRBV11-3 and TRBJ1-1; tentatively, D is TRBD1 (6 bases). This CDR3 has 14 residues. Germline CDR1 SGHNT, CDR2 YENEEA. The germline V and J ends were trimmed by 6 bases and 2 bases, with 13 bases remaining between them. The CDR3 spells CASRWGGTNTEAFF. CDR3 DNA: TGTGCCAGCAGGTGGGGGGGGACAAACACTGAAGCTTTCTTT.

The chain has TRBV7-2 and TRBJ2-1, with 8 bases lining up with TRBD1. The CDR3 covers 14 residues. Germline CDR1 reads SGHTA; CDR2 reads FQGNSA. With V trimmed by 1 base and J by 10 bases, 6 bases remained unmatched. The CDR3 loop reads CASSLVSGGREQFF. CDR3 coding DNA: TGTGCCAGCAGCTTAGTCTCAGGGGGCCGGGAGCAGTTCTTC. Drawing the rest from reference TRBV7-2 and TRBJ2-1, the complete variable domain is GAGVSQSPSNKVTEKGKDVELRCDPISGHTALYWYRQSLGQGLEFLIYFQGNSAPDKSGLPSDRFSAERTGGSVSTLTIQRTQQEDSAVYLCASSLVSGGREQFFGPGTRLTVL.

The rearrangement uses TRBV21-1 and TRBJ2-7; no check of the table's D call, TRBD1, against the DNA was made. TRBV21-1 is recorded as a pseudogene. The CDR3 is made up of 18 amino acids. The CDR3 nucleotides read TGTGCCAGCAGCAAGCGGCTAGACAGGCCCAAACCCCCCTACGAGCAGTACTTC. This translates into CASSKRLDRPKPPYEQYF.

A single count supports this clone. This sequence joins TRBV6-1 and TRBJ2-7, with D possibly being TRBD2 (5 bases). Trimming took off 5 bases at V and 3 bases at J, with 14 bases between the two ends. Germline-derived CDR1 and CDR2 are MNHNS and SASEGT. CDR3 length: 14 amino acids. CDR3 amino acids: CASSLAPGLYEQYF. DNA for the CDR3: TGTGCCAGCAGTCTAGCCCCGGGCCTCTACGAGCAGTACTTC.